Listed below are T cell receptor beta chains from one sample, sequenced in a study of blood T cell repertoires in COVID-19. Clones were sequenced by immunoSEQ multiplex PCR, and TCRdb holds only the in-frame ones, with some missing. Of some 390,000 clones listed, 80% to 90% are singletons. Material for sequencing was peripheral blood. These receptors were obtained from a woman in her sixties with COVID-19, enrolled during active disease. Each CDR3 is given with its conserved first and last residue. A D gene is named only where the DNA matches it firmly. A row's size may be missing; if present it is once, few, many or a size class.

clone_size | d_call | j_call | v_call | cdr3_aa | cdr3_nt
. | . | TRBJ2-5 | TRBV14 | CASSQPDSGETQYF | TGTGCCAGCAGCCAACCTGACAGTGGTGAGACCCAGTACTTC
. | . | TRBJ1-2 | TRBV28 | CASSLLTSQDLKGYTF | TGTGCCAGCAGTTTGCTGACATCCCAAGACCTAAAGGGCTACACCTTC
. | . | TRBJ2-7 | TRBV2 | CASKIYEQYF | TGTGCCAGTAAAATTTACGAGCAGTACTTC
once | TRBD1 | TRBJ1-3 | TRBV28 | CASSQGGDSGNTIYF | TGTGCCAGCAGTCAAGGGGGCGACTCTGGAAACACCATATATTTT
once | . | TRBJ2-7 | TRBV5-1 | CASSRTEAYEQYF | TGCGCCAGCAGTCGGACGGAGGCCTACGAGCAGTACTTC
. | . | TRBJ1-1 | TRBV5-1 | CASSLDSGRNTEAFF | TGCGCCAGCAGCTTGGATAGTGGGCGGAACACTGAAGCTTTCTTT
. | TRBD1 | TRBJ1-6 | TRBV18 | CASSPGTGSSPLHF | TGTGCCAGCTCACCAGGGACAGGTAGCTCACCCCTCCACTTT
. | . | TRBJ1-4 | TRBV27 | CASKDLQFRREKLFF | TGTGCCAGCAAAGACTTACAGTTCAGGAGGGAAAAACTGTTTTTT
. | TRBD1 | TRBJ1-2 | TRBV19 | CASSKGTELNYGYTF | TGTGCCAGTAGTAAGGGGACAGAGCTTAACTATGGCTACACCTTC
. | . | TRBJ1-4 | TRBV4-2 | CASSHSKTTGATNEKLFF | TGTGCCAGCAGCCATTCTAAAACAACAGGTGCAACTAATGAAAAACTGTTTTTT
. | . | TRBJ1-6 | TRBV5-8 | CASSLVRGSDSPLHF | TGTGCCAGCAGCTTGGTTCGGGGGTCTGATTCACCCCTCCACTTT
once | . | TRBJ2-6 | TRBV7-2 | CASSLKIAQRTGANVLTF | TGTGCCAGCAGCTTAAAGATAGCCCAGAGGACTGGGGCCAACGTCCTGACTTTC
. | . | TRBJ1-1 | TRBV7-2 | CASSTMGQGITEAFF | TGTGCCAGCAGCACGATGGGGCAGGGGATCACTGAAGCTTTCTTT
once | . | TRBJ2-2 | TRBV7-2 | CASSRTTPQAGELFF | TGTGCCAGCAGTCGAACGACACCCCAGGCCGGGGAGCTGTTTTTT
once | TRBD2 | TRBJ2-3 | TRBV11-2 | CASSLGDYLTDTQYF | TGTGCCAGCAGCTTAGGGGACTACCTCACAGATACGCAGTATTTT
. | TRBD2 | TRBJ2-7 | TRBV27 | CASSLWGEGVDEQYF | TGTGCCAGCAGTTTATGGGGGGAGGGAGTTGACGAGCAGTACTTC
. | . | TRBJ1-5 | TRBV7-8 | CASSLDPGTIGQPQHF | TGTGCCAGCAGCTTAGACCCCGGGACAATTGGTCAGCCCCAGCATTTT
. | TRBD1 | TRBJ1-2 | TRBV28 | CASSLQRQGSYGYTF | TGTGCCAGCAGTTTGCAACGACAGGGGTCCTATGGCTACACCTTC
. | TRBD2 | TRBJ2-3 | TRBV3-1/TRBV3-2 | CASRTSGGADTQYF | TGTGCCAGCAGGACTAGCGGGGGAGCTGATACGCAGTATTTT
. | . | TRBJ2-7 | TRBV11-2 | CASSLGRIYEQYF | TGTGCCAGCAGCTTAGGGAGGATCTACGAGCAGTACTTC
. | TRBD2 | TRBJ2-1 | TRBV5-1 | CASSLVVASGEQFF | TGCGCCAGCAGCTTGGTAGTGGCTAGCGGGGAGCAGTTCTTC
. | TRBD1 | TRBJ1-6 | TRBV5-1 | CASSYRQGRNSPLHF | TGCGCCAGCAGCTACAGACAGGGCAGGAATTCACCCCTCCACTTT
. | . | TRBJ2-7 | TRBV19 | CASSIEGQGPYEQYF | TGTGCCAGTAGTATAGAAGGCCAGGGCCCGTACGAGCAGTACTTC